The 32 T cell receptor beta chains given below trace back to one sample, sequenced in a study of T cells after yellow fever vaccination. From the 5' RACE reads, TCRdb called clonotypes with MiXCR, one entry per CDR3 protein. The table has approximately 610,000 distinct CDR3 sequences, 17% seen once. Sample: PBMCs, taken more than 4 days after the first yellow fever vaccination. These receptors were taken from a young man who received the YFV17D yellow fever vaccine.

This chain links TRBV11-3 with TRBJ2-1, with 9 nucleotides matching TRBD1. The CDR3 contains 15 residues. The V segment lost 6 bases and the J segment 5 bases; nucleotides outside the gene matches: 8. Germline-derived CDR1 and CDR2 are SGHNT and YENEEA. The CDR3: CASSPGQGTHNEQFF. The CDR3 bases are TGTGCCAGCAGTCCGGGACAGGGAACGCACAATGAGCAGTTCTTC.

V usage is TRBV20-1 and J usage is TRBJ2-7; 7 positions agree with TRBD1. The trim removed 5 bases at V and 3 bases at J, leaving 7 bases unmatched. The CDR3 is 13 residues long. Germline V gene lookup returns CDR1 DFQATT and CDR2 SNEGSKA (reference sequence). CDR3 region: CSAVRDRYYEQYF. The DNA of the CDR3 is TGCAGTGCTGTCCGGGACAGATACTACGAGCAGTACTTC.

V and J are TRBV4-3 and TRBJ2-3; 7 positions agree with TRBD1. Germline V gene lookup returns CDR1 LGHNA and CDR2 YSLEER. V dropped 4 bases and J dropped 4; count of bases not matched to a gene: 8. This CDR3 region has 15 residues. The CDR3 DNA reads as TGCGCCAGCAGCCGCGAAGGGGGCCTTCCAGATACGCAGTATTTT. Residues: CASSREGGLPDTQYF.

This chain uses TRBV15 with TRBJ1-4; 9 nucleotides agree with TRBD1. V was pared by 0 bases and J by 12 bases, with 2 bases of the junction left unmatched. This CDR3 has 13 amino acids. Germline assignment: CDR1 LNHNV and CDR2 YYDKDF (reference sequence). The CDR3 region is CATSRDWTGELFF. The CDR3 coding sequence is TGTGCCACCAGCAGAGATTGGACAGGGGAACTGTTTTTT.

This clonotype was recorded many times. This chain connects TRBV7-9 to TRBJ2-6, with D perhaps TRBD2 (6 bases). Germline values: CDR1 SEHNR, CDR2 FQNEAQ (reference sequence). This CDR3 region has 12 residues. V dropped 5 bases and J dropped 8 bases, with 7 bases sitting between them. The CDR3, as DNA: TGTGCCAGCAGCGGCGGGACCAACGTCCTGACTTTC. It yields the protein CASSGGTNVLTF.

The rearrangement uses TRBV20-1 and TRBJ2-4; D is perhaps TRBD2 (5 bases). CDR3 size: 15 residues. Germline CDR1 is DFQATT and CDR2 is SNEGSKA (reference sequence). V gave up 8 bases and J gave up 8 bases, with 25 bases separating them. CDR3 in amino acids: CSLPIEDSRVDIQYF. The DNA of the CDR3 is TGCAGTCTACCCATTGAGGACTCACGGGTCGACATTCAGTACTTC.

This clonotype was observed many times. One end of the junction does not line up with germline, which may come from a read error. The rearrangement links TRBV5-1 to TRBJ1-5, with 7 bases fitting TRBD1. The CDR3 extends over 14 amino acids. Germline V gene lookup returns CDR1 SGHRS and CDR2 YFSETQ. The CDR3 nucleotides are TGTGCCAGCAGTCCAGACAGGGGCAATCAGCCCCAGCATTTT. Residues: CASSPDRGNQPQHF.

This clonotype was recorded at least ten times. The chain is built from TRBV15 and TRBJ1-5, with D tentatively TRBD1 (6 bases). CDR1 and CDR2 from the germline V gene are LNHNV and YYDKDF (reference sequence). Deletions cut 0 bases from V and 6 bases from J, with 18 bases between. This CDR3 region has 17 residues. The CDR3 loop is CATSRDLRAGAGQPQHF. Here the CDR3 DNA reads TGTGCCACCAGCAGAGACCTGAGGGCGGGGGCTGGTCAGCCCCAGCATTTT.

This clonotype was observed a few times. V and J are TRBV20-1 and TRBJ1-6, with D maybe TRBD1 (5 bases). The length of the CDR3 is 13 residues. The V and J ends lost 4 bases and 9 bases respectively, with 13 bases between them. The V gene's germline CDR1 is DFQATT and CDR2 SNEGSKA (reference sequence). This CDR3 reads CSAKRTPSSPLHF. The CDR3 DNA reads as TGCAGTGCTAAAAGGACACCATCTTCACCCCTCCACTTT.

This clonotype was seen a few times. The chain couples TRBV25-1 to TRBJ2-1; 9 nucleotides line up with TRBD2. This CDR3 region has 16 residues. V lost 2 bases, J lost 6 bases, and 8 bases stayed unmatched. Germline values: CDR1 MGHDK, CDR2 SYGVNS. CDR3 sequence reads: CASSELTAGGINEQFF. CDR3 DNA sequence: TGTGCCAGCAGTGAACTCACTGCGGGGGGGATCAATGAGCAGTTCTTC.

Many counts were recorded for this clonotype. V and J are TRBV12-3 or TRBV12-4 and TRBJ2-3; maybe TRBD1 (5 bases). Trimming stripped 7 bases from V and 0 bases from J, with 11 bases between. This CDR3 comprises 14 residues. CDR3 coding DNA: TGTGCCAGCACCGCGGACACAAGCACAGATACGCAGTATTTT. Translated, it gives CASTADTSTDTQYF.

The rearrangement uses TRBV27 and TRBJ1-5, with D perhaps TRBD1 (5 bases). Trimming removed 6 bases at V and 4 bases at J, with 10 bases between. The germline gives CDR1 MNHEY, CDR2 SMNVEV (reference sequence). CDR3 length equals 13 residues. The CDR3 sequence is CASRRQQNQPQHF. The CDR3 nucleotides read TGTGCCAGCAGGAGACAGCAGAATCAGCCCCAGCATTTT.

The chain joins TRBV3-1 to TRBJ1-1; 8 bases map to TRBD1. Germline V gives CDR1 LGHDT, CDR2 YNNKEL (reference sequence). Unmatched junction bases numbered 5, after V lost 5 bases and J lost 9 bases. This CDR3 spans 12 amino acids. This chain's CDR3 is CASSARDRQAFF. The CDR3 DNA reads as TGTGCCAGCAGCGCGCGGGACAGGCAAGCTTTCTTT.

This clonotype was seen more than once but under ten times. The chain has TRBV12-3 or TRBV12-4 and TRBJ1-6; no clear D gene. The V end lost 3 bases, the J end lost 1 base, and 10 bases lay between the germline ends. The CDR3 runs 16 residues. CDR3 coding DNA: TGTGCCAGCAGTTTGAGCCAAGGTTCCTATAATTCACCCCTCCACTTT. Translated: CASSLSQGSYNSPLHF.

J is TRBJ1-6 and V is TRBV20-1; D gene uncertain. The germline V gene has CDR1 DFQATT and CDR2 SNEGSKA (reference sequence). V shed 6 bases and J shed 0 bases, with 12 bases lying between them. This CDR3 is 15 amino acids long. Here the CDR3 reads CSAPSGSSYNSPLHF. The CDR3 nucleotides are TGCAGTGCCCCGAGTGGGAGCTCCTATAATTCACCCCTCCACTTT.

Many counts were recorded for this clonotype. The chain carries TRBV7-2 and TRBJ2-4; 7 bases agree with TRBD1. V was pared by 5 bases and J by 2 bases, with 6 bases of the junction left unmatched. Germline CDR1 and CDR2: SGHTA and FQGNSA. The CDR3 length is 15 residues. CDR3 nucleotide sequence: TGTGCCAGCAGCCTAGGGGGCAGTACCAAAAACATTCAGTACTTC. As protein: CASSLGGSTKNIQYF.

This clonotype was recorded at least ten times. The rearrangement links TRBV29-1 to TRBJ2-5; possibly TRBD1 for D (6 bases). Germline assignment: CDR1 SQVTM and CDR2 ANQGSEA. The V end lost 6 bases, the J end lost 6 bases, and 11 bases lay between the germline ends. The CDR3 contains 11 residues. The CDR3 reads CSVGQRQTQYF. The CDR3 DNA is TGCAGCGTAGGACAGCGCCAGACCCAGTACTTC.

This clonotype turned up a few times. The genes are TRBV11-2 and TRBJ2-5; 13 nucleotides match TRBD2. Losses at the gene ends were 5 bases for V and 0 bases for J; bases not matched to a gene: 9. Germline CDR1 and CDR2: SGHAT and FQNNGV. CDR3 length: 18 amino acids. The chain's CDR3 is CASSRGLAGARDQETQYF. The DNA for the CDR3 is TGTGCCAGCAGCAGAGGACTAGCGGGGGCTAGAGACCAAGAGACCCAGTACTTC.

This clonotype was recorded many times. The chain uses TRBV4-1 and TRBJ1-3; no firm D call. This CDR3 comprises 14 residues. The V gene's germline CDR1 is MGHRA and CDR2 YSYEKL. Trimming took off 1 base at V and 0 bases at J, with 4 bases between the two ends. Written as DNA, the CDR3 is TGCGCCAGCAGCCAAGCGGGCTCTGGAAACACCATATATTTT. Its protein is CASSQAGSGNTIYF.

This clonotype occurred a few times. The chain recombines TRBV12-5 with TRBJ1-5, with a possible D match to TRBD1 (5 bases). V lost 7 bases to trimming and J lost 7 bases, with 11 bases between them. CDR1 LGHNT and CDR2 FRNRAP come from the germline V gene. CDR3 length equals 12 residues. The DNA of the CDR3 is TGTGCTAGTGCTATCCGGGGGCAGCCCCAGCATTTT. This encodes CASAIRGQPQHF.

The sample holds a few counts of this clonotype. CDR3 protein: CASWDLNQPQHF. DNA of the CDR3: TGTGCCAGCTGGGACCTCAATCAGCCCCAGCATTTT. This chain joins TRBV28 and TRBJ1-5, with D tentatively TRBD1 (5 bases). V lost 8 bases, J lost 3 bases, and 8 bases lay in between. Germline V gives CDR1 MDHEN, CDR2 SYDVKM. There are 12 residues in the CDR3.

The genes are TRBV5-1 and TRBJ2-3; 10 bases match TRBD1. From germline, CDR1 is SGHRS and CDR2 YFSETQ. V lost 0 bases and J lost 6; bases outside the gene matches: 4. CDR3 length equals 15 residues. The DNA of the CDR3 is TGCGCCAGCAGCTTGGTAGGGACAGGGGACGATACGCAGTATTTT. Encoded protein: CASSLVGTGDDTQYF. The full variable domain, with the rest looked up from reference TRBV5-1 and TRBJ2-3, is KAGVTQTPRYLIKTRGQQVTLSCSPISGHRSVSWYQQTPGQGLQFLFEYFSETQRNKGNFPGRFSGRQFSNSRSEMNVSTLELGDSALYLCASSLVGTGDDTQYFGPGTRLTVL.

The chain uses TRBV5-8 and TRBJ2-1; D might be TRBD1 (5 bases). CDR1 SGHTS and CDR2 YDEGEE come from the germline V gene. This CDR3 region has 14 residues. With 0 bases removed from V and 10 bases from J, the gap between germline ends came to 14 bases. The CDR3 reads CASSLGQFVGEQFF. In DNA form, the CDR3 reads TGTGCCAGCAGCTTGGGACAGTTTGTTGGGGAGCAGTTCTTC.

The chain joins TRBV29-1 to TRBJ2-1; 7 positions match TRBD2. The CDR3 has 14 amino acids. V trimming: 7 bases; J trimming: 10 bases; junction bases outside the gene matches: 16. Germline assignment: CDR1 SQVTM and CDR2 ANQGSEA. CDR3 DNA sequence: TGCAGCGCTCTAACACTAGCGTCTACAGGAGAGCAGTTCTTC. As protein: CSALTLASTGEQFF.

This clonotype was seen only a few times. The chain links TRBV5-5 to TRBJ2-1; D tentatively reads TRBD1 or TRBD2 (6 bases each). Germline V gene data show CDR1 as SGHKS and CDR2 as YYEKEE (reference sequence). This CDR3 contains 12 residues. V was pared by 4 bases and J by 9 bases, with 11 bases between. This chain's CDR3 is CASSGGPGEQFF. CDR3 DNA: TGTGCCAGCAGCGGGGGGCCGGGTGAGCAGTTCTTC.

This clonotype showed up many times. The CDR3 nucleotides are TGTGCCAGCAGTGATCCAGGGTACGAGCAGTACGTC. This translates into CASSDPGYEQYV. The chain employs TRBV6-2 or TRBV6-3 and TRBJ2-7; TRBD1 might be the D (5 bases). Germline V gene data show CDR1 as MNHEY and CDR2 as SVGEGT. The CDR3 is 12 amino acids. The V end lost 5 bases, the J end lost 4 bases, and 9 bases lay between the germline ends.

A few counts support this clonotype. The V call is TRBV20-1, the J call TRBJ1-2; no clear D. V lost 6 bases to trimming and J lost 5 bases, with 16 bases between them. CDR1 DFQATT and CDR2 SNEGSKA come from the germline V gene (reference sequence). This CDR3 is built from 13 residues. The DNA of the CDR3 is TGCAGTGCGCCCCGGACCCGAGAGTATGGCTACACCTTC. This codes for CSAPRTREYGYTF.

The CDR3 DNA reads as TGTGCCAGCATCCCCTTGGGGGAAGGAGGCAATCAGCCCCAGCATTTT. Protein sequence: CASIPLGEGGNQPQHF. V is TRBV28 and J is TRBJ1-5; tentatively, D is TRBD1 (5 bases). CDR3 length: 16 residues. Trimming pared 7 bases from V and 2 bases from J, leaving 18 bases between. CDR1 and CDR2 from the germline V gene are MDHEN and SYDVKM.

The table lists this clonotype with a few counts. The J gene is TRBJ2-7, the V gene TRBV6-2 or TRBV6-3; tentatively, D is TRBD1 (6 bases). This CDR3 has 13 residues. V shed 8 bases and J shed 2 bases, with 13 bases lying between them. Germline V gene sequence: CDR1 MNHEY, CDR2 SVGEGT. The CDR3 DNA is TGTGCCAGCGGCAGGGGTGACGCCTACGAGCAGTACGTC. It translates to CASGRGDAYEQYV.

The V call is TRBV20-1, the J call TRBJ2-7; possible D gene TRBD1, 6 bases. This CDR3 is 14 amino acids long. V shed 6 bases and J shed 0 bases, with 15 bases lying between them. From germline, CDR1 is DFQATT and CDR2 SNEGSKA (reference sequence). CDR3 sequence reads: CSAAGDRGSYEQYV. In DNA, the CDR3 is TGCAGTGCGGCAGGGGATAGGGGCTCCTACGAGCAGTACGTC.

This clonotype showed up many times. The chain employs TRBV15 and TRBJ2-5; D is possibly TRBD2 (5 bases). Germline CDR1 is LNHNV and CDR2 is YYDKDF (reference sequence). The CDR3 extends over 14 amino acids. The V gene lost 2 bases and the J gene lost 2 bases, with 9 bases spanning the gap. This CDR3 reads CATSRNLAQETQYF. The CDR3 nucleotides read TGTGCCACCAGCAGAAACCTAGCACAAGAGACCCAGTACTTC.

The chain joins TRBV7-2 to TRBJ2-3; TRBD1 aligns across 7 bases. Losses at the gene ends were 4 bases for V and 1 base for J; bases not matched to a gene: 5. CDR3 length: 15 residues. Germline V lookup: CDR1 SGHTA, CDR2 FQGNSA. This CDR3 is CASSWDRTRTDTQYF. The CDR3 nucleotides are TGTGCCAGCAGCTGGGACAGAACCCGCACAGATACGCAGTATTTT.